One sample yielded the 5 T cell receptor beta chains listed below, sequenced in a study of cytomegalovirus exposure and HLA in healthy donors. PCR employed 60 Vbeta and 13 Jbeta primers. Repertoires were generated with immunoSEQ multiplex PCR, while TCRdb's copy carries only in-frame clones and drops some. The table records some 220,000 clones, around 89% of them present only once. The specimen sequenced was PBMCs. All receptors derive from a woman aged 18-29 years in good health and CMV-seronegative.

As to this clone: Other DNA sequences from this sample encode an identical CDR3 as well. The chain employs TRBV5-4 and TRBJ1-1, with 8 positions matching TRBD1. Germline CDR1 and CDR2: SGHNT and YYREEE (reference sequence). Trimming at V came to 0 bases and at J to 5 bases, leaving 3 bases not matched to a gene. The CDR3 length is 14 residues. This CDR3 reads CASSLGQGRTEAFF. The CDR3 coding sequence is TGTGCCAGCAGCTTGGGACAGGGGAGGACTGAAGCTTTCTTT.

V usage is TRBV2 and J usage is TRBJ1-1, with TRBD1 as a possible D gene (5 bases). This CDR3 is 11 amino acids long. Germline CDR1 SNHLY, CDR2 FYNNEI. The V end was cut by 6 bases, the J end by 11 bases, with 13 bases between. The chain's CDR3 is CASRWGGDAFF. The CDR3 DNA follows: TGTGCCAGCAGATGGGGAGGGGATGCTTTCTTT.

The genes are TRBV11-3 and TRBJ1-5, with a weak D call TRBD1 (5 bases). Germline V gives CDR1 SGHNT, CDR2 YENEEA. This CDR3 region has 14 residues. V shed 5 bases and J shed 7 bases, with 15 bases lying between them. The CDR3 nucleotides are TGTGCCAGCAGCCCAGGTCAGGGTGGACAGCCCCAGCATTTT. The encoded protein is CASSPGQGGQPQHF.

V is TRBV9 and J is TRBJ2-1, with a weak D call TRBD2 (5 bases). Germline V gene data show CDR1 as SGDLS and CDR2 as YYNGEE. The V end was cut by 0 bases, the J end by 0 bases, with 10 bases between. This CDR3 region has 16 residues. The CDR3 DNA follows: TGTGCCAGCAGCGTAGTTCAGCGGAGCTCCTACAATGAGCAGTTCTTC. Its protein product is CASSVVQRSSYNEQFF. The full variable domain, in which reference TRBV9 and TRBJ2-1 provide the parts outside the CDR3, is DSGVTQTPKHLITATGQRVTLRCSPRSGDLSVYWYQQSLDQGLQFLIQYYNGEERAKGNILERFSAQQFPDLHSELNLSSLELGDSALYFCASSVVQRSSYNEQFFGPGTRLTVL.

The V and J genes are TRBV5-3 and TRBJ2-3, with 10 bases identical to TRBD2. TRBV5-3 is recorded as an ORF, its role being uncertain. CDR3 length: 15 residues. The V and J ends lost 5 bases and 1 base, in that order; junction bases with no gene match: 4. The CDR3 here is CARRRGTSGTDTQYF. CDR3 in DNA: TGTGCCAGAAGGCGGGGGACTAGCGGCACAGATACGCAGTATTTT.